This entry features one TCR beta chain sequence. This specimen comes from a study of blood T cells in healthy people across ages. Germline-derived CDR1 and CDR2 are SEHNR and FQNEAQ (reference sequence). The CDR3 totals 13 residues. The V gene lost 5 bases and the J gene lost 10 bases, with 12 bases spanning the gap. Sample-barcoded 5' priming and a J-beta primer mix drove a second PCR of about 7 to 12 cycles. MiXCR, applied by TCRdb to the 5' RACE reads, yields one record per CDR3 protein. The repertoire includes over a million distinct CDR3 sequences, around 27% of them detected once, and about 0.72% sits in the top ten. These same records also appear under a second study, on T cells of mothers and their children.

The chain has TRBV7-9 and TRBJ1-6; D remains ambiguous. This clonotype was sampled from a girl aged 2 to 10 in good health. Sequences were obtained from blood. The CDR3 loop reads CASSPAGWSPLHF. In nucleotides, the CDR3 is TGTGCCAGCAGCCCCGCGGGATGGTCACCCCTCCACTTT.